Shown below are 31 T cell receptor beta chains from a single sample sequenced in a study of beta chain features in type 1 diabetes. Study-level results: Type 1 diabetes patients had moderately but significantly shorter TCRB CDR3s in all four CD4+ subsets.

The study reverse transcribed the entire isolated RNA, so it sequenced expressed TCRB transcripts. Sequencing was performed with immunoSEQ multiplex PCR; in TCRdb, only in-frame clones are kept and a portion is missing. The table records about 16,000 clones, under 80% of them present only once. Antigens for these TCRs are unknown. Sequencing was carried out using stem cell memory CD4+ T cells from blood. Source of these receptors: a young man with type 1 diabetes.

This rearrangement joins TRBV5-1 to TRBJ1-1, with 7 nucleotides matching TRBD1. The junction had 3 bases not matched to a gene; V was cut back by 3 bases and J by 1 base. The CDR3 extends over 14 amino acids. Germline V gives CDR1 SGHRS, CDR2 YFSETQ. CDR3 protein: CASSSTGQNTEAFF. Written as DNA, the CDR3 is TGCGCCAGCAGCTCGACAGGGCAGAACACTGAAGCTTTCTTT.

Turning to this clone: The identical CDR3 is also encoded by other nucleotide sequences in the sample. The chain combines TRBV18 with TRBJ2-2; TRBD1 might be the D (6 bases). The CDR3 runs 16 residues. Germline V CDR1 and CDR2: KGHSH, LQKENI. Trimming took off 4 bases at V and 4 bases at J, with 16 bases between the two ends. The CDR3 region is CASSRNVQGSTGELFF. In DNA, the CDR3 is TGTGCCAGCTCACGGAACGTACAGGGATCCACCGGGGAGCTGTTTTTT.

This clone has a handful of counts. This chain joins TRBV19 and TRBJ1-4, with TRBD1 matching over 8 bases. The CDR3 consists of 14 residues. Germline-derived CDR1 and CDR2 are LNHDA and SQIVND (reference sequence). J was trimmed by 6 bases and V by 4 bases; bases with no gene match: 4. This chain's CDR3 is CASSRDRTHEKLFF. CDR3 bases: TGTGCCAGTAGTAGGGACAGGACCCATGAAAAACTGTTTTTT.

The genes are TRBV5-1 and TRBJ1-2; 7 bases line up with TRBD1. Germline values: CDR1 SGHRS, CDR2 YFSETQ. The CDR3 is made up of 12 amino acids. The ends lost 3 bases at V and 9 bases at J; junction bases unmatched: 5. DNA of the CDR3: TGCGCCAGCAGCTCACCGGACAGGAGCTACACCTTC. Amino acids: CASSSPDRSYTF.

The chain combines TRBV9 with TRBJ2-1; 8 bases agree with TRBD2. Germline V gives CDR1 SGDLS, CDR2 YYNGEE. The CDR3 loop spans 14 amino acids. The junction had 6 bases not matched to a gene; V was cut back by 7 bases and J by 3 bases. This chain's CDR3 is CASAVLAGYNEQFF. The CDR3 region has the DNA TGTGCCAGCGCCGTCCTAGCGGGCTACAATGAGCAGTTCTTC.

The chain employs TRBV6-6 and TRBJ2-1; D is ambiguous. V was shortened by 6 bases and J by 5 bases, with 8 bases between the two germline ends. This CDR3 region has 12 residues. Germline loops: CDR1 MNHNY, CDR2 SVGAGI (reference sequence). The CDR3 protein is CASSEQNNEQFF. The CDR3 DNA reads TGTGCCAGCAGCGAACAGAACAATGAGCAGTTCTTC.

The chain has TRBV4-3 and TRBJ1-4; no definite D call. Trimming stripped 1 base from V and 0 bases from J, with 12 bases between. The length of the CDR3 is 17 residues. Germline CDR1 and CDR2: LGHNA and YSLEER. CDR3 in DNA: TGCGCCAGCAGCCAAGGGGCAAACAGTGCAACTAATGAAAAACTGTTTTTT. It is translated as CASSQGANSATNEKLFF.

The chain uses TRBV2 and TRBJ1-5; D unresolved. This CDR3 region has 15 residues. Trimming took 6 bases from V and 10 from J, leaving 22 bases between them. Germline CDR1 reads SNHLY; CDR2 reads FYNNEI. The CDR3 is CASSQEDARSLPQHF. CDR3 sequence (DNA): TGTGCCAGCAGCCAGGAGGACGCCCGGTCTTTACCCCAGCATTTT.

A word on this clone: At one boundary the junction diverges from the germline segment, which might be a read error. The genes are TRBV2 and TRBJ2-5; possibly TRBD2 for D (6 bases). The V gene's germline CDR1 is SNHLY and CDR2 FYNNEI. The CDR3 spans 13 residues. The DNA for the CDR3 is TGTGCCAGCAGATGGGGGGACCAGGAGACCCAGTACTTC. Its protein product is CASRWGDQETQYF. Supplemented by reference TRBV2 and TRBJ2-5, the full variable domain reads EPEVTQTPSHQVTQMGQEVILRCVPISNHLYFYWYRQILGQKVEFLVSFYNNEISEKSEIFDDQFSVERPDGSNFTLKIRSTKLEDSAMYFCASRWGDQETQYFGPGTRLLVL.

This clone was picked up one time. CDR3 loop: CASSPDPTGNEQFF. The CDR3, as DNA: TGTGCCAGCAGCCCAGATCCGACAGGCAATGAGCAGTTCTTC. The chain is built from TRBV7-8 and TRBJ2-1, with D possibly matching TRBD1 (6 bases). CDR3 length: 14 amino acids. Germline V gene lookup returns CDR1 SGHVS and CDR2 FQNEAQ. Trimming cost V 5 bases and J 6 bases, with 14 bases left between them.

This sequence joins TRBV2 and TRBJ1-1; D gene unclear. This CDR3 has 15 amino acids. The V and J ends lost 0 bases and 0 bases respectively, with 8 bases between them. Germline CDR1 SNHLY, CDR2 FYNNEI. The CDR3 sequence is CASSEAALMNTEAFF. CDR3 in DNA: TGTGCCAGCAGTGAAGCTGCGTTAATGAACACTGAAGCTTTCTTT.

The genes are TRBV30 and TRBJ1-2; D possibly corresponds to TRBD1 (6 bases). CDR3 length: 15 amino acids. Trimming removed 3 bases from V and 5 bases from J, with 19 bases in between. Germline-derived CDR1 and CDR2 are GTSNPN and SVGIG (reference sequence). As DNA, the CDR3 is TGTGCCTGGAGCCACCCCCGGGGGGGGGCTTATGGCTACACCTTC. Translated, it gives CAWSHPRGGAYGYTF.

J is TRBJ1-6 and V is TRBV6-5, with 11 bases lining up with TRBD1. The CDR3 is 14 amino acids. CDR1 MNHEY and CDR2 SVGAGI come from the germline V gene. V gave up 5 bases and J gave up 6 bases; unmatched junction bases: 0. In DNA, the CDR3 is TGTGCCAGCAGTGGGACAGGGGGTAATTCACCCCTCCACTTT. This encodes CASSGTGGNSPLHF.

The chain carries TRBV7-8 and TRBJ1-6, with D possibly matching TRBD1 (6 bases). The V end lost 5 bases, the J end lost 6 bases, and 17 bases lay between the germline ends. CDR3 size: 16 residues. The V gene's germline CDR1 is SGHVS and CDR2 FQNEAQ. The CDR3 is CASSRAQGQVNSPLHF. CDR3 sequence (DNA): TGTGCCAGCAGCCGAGCCCAGGGACAAGTTAATTCACCCCTCCACTTT.

J is TRBJ2-5 and V is TRBV4-1, with TRBD2 matching over 9 bases. The CDR3 has 16 residues. The J segment lost 6 bases and the V segment lost 0 bases, leaving 8 bases of the junction unmatched. Germline lookup yields CDR1 MGHRA and CDR2 YSYEKL. CDR3: CASSQDKAGGSKTQYF. The CDR3 DNA follows: TGCGCCAGCAGCCAAGATAAAGCGGGGGGTTCAAAGACCCAGTACTTC.

The rearrangement links TRBV2 to TRBJ2-7; D gene uncertain. This CDR3 region has 14 residues. Germline CDR1 SNHLY, CDR2 FYNNEI. Deletions cut 5 bases from V and 2 bases from J, with 13 bases between. This CDR3 reads CASSSPIKTYEQYF. The CDR3 DNA reads TGTGCCAGCAGTTCTCCTATTAAAACCTACGAGCAGTACTTC.

The chain is built from TRBV7-8 and TRBJ2-2, with a possible D match to TRBD2 (6 bases). The germline V gene has CDR1 SGHVS and CDR2 FQNEAQ. The CDR3 has 16 amino acids. Trimming cost V 5 bases and J 5 bases, with 18 bases left between them. Here the CDR3 DNA reads TGTGCCAGCAGCCGCCTCTCGCACGGAGGGACCGGGGAGCTGTTTTTT. Its translation is CASSRLSHGGTGELFF.

This chain links TRBV18 with TRBJ1-2; 7 bases match TRBD1. In germline, CDR1 is KGHSH, CDR2 LQKENI. V lost 4 bases and J lost 4; bases outside the gene matches: 9. The CDR3 length is 15 residues. The CDR3 reads CASSREGAFLYGYTF. In DNA, the CDR3 is TGTGCCAGCTCACGTGAGGGGGCCTTTCTCTATGGCTACACCTTC. Using reference TRBV18 and TRBJ1-2 for the parts outside the CDR3, the full variable domain is NAGVMQNPRHLVRRRGQEARLRCSPMKGHSHVYWYRQLPEEGLKFMVYLQKENIIDESGMPKERFSAEFPKEGPSILRIQQVVRGDSAAYFCASSREGAFLYGYTFGSGTRLTVV.

The chain carries TRBV29-1 and TRBJ1-5; weak D call: TRBD1 (6 bases). Deletions cut 4 bases from V and 4 bases from J, with 8 bases between. The germline V gene has CDR1 SQVTM and CDR2 ANQGSEA. The CDR3 runs 12 residues. CDR3 residues: CSVGDTNQPQHF. The DNA of the CDR3 is TGCAGCGTTGGGGACACGAATCAGCCCCAGCATTTT.

This clone was found once. V usage is TRBV28 and J usage is TRBJ2-1, with 13 positions matching TRBD2. The V and J ends lost 1 base and 4 bases, in that order; junction bases with no gene match: 7. The germline V gene encodes CDR1 MDHEN and CDR2 SYDVKM. The CDR3 loop spans 18 amino acids. DNA for the CDR3: TGTGCCAGCAGTTTATCCGGACTAGCGGGGGTTCATTACAATGAGCAGTTCTTC. This sequence encodes CASSLSGLAGVHYNEQFF. Full variable domain (missing parts from reference TRBV28 and TRBJ2-1): DVKVTQSSRYLVKRTGEKVFLECVQDMDHENMFWYRQDPGLGLRLIYFSYDVKMKEKGDIPEGYSVSREKKERFSLILESASTNQTSMYLCASSLSGLAGVHYNEQFFGPGTRLTVL.

In its sample, this clone was seen once. This chain connects TRBV9 to TRBJ1-1; a weak D match, TRBD1 (5 bases). The CDR3 loop spans 16 amino acids. Germline V gene data show CDR1 as SGDLS and CDR2 as YYNGEE. Deletions cut 3 bases from V and 0 bases from J, with 15 bases between. The CDR3 bases are TGTGCCAGCAGCGAAGACAGCTCAAACATGAACACTGAAGCTTTCTTT. This gives the protein CASSEDSSNMNTEAFF.

This clone has just one count. The chain uses TRBV29-1 and TRBJ2-2; TRBD1 matches at 8 bases. Per germline, CDR1 SQVTM and CDR2 ANQGSEA. The CDR3 consists of 15 residues. V lost 7 bases, J lost 1 base, and 8 bases stayed unmatched. This CDR3 reads CSAKRGTGNTGELFF. In DNA form, the CDR3 reads TGCAGCGCAAAAAGGGGGACAGGGAACACCGGGGAGCTGTTTTTT.

A few counts support this clone. This rearrangement joins TRBV9 to TRBJ1-3; D remains unclear. The ends were cut back, 0 bases at V and 9 bases at J, with 7 bases in the middle. The CDR3 is made up of 12 amino acids. The germline V gene encodes CDR1 SGDLS and CDR2 YYNGEE. CDR3 nucleotide sequence: TGTGCCAGCAGCGTAGAAGAGGGCACCATATATTTT. Its protein is CASSVEEGTIYF.

This chain joins TRBV21-1 and TRBJ1-4. TRBV21-1 is flagged as a pseudogene. There are 15 residues in the CDR3. The chain's CDR3 is CASSKVGEVDEKLFF. The CDR3 nucleotides are TGTGCCAGCAGCAAAGTAGGTGAGGTAGATGAAAAACTGTTTTTT.

This clone was picked up a small number of times. The chain has TRBV28 and TRBJ2-5; D unresolved. This CDR3 is built from 13 residues. Per germline, CDR1 MDHEN and CDR2 SYDVKM. Trimming removed 8 bases from V and 5 bases from J, with 15 bases in between. The CDR3 DNA reads as TGTGCCAGCCGGGTGAGACCTGGGGAGACCCAGTACTTC. Translation: CASRVRPGETQYF. The full variable domain, in which reference TRBV28 and TRBJ2-5 provide the parts outside the CDR3, is DVKVTQSSRYLVKRTGEKVFLECVQDMDHENMFWYRQDPGLGLRLIYFSYDVKMKEKGDIPEGYSVSREKKERFSLILESASTNQTSMYLCASRVRPGETQYFGPGTRLLVL.

The sample holds a few counts of this clone. Here the CDR3 reads CASRTPRLGAVGQYF. The CDR3 coding sequence is TGTGCCAGCAGAACCCCGCGTTTGGGAGCCGTGGGGCAGTACTTC. The chain has TRBV28 and TRBJ2-5; tentatively, D is TRBD2 (5 bases). The germline V and J ends were trimmed by 6 bases and 11 bases, with 25 bases remaining between them. Looked up from germline, CDR1 is MDHEN and CDR2 is SYDVKM. This CDR3 has 15 amino acids.

V is TRBV6-6 and J is TRBJ2-7, with D possibly matching TRBD1 (6 bases). The germline CDR1 and CDR2 sequences are MNHNY and SVGAGI (reference sequence). The CDR3 runs to 11 residues. Trimming took 2 bases from V and 7 from J, leaving 6 bases between them. The CDR3 nucleotides are TGTGCCAGCAGTTACGGGACAGAGCAGTACTTC. This translates into CASSYGTEQYF.

V usage is TRBV7-2 and J usage is TRBJ2-5; 10 bases are a match to TRBD2. The V gene end was trimmed by 7 bases and the J gene end by 5 bases; junction bases not matched to a gene: 4. Germline CDR1 and CDR2: SGHTA and FQGNSA. This CDR3 is 13 amino acids long. The CDR3 sequence is CASTGTSVETQYF. The CDR3 nucleotides read TGTGCCAGCACAGGGACTAGCGTCGAGACCCAGTACTTC.

This sequence joins TRBV15 and TRBJ2-6; unclear D gene. Per the germline V gene, CDR1 is LNHNV and CDR2 is YYDKDF (reference sequence). Trimming cost V 1 base and J 0 bases, with 10 bases left between them. The CDR3 totals 17 residues. The CDR3 spells CATSRAGLRSGANVLTF. CDR3 bases: TGTGCCACCAGCAGAGCCGGTCTTCGCTCTGGGGCCAACGTCCTGACTTTC.

V gene TRBV29-1 combines with J gene TRBJ1-6; 7 positions match TRBD1. V trimming: 6 bases; J trimming: 10 bases; junction bases outside the gene matches: 9. The CDR3 runs to 13 residues. CDR1 SQVTM and CDR2 ANQGSEA come from the germline V gene. The CDR3 loop reads CSVAQGPRSPLHF. In DNA, the CDR3 is TGCAGCGTGGCACAGGGGCCTCGCTCACCCCTCCACTTT.

The chain joins TRBV19 to TRBJ2-7; weak D call: TRBD1 (6 bases). Deletions cut 4 bases from V and 6 bases from J, with 16 bases between. Germline V lookup: CDR1 LNHDA, CDR2 SQIVND (reference sequence). The CDR3 loop spans 14 amino acids. The CDR3 DNA is TGTGCCAGTAGTACCCGGGACATGGCCGCCGAGCAGTACTTC. Encoded protein: CASSTRDMAAEQYF. Variable domain in full (rest from reference TRBV19 and TRBJ2-7): DGGITQSPKYLFRKEGQNVTLSCEQNLNHDAMYWYRQDPGQGLRLIYYSQIVNDFQKGDIAEGYSVSREKKESFPLTVTSAQKNPTAFYLCASSTRDMAAEQYFGPGTRLTVT.